The present T cell receptor (beta chain) was sequenced within a study of T cells after yellow fever vaccination. Germline CDR1 is SGHKS and CDR2 is YYEKEE (reference sequence). V was clipped by 0 bases and J by 3 bases, with 4 bases between them. CDR3 length: 12 residues. The study made its TCR cDNA through 5'RACE template switching. That step introduced a universal primer site along with UMIs. Each CDR3 protein gets one entry after TCRdb re-called the 5' RACE reads with MiXCR. The sample lists about 340,000 distinct CDR3 sequences, roughly 9.4% seen once, with more than 15% in the top ten. Findings of the study overall: Reappearing after the booster were most of the clones from primary vaccination (less than 98% CD4, around 90% CD8). Abundant clonotypes from the bulk population could contaminate FACS-sorted repertoires. By day 5 rather than day 15, the secondary response had peaked, though it was weaker.

With regard to this clonotype: Its antigen is unidentified.

This rearrangement joins TRBV5-5 to TRBJ2-7, with D uncertain. The clonotype comes from a man between 18 and 29 years old who received the YFV17D yellow fever vaccine. Sequencing used PBMCs, obtained on the day of the first yellow fever vaccination. The CDR3 region has the DNA TGTGCCAGCAGCTTGGAAGTCTACGAGCAGTACTTC. Its protein product is CASSLEVYEQYF.